The source of this TCR beta chain is a study of blood T cell repertoires in COVID-19. Study as a whole: PBMCs, B-cell-depleted T cells, or T cells provided the cDNA or gDNA that made up the material.

The junction had 12 bases not matched to a gene; V was cut back by 5 bases and J by 1 base. The length of the CDR3 is 19 residues. Per the germline V gene, CDR1 is SEHNR and CDR2 is FQNEAQ (reference sequence). Generated by immunoSEQ multiplex PCR, the TCRdb table keeps only in-frame clones and is missing some. The table records approximately 210,000 clones, roughly 84% of them present only once. V and J are TRBV7-9 and TRBJ2-1; TRBD2 matches at 12 bases. The sequence was collected from a human donor in a cohort sampled during active COVID-19. What was sequenced was peripheral blood. CDR3 in DNA: TGTGCCAGCAGCGGCACAACCGGACTAGCGGGAATATCCTACAATGAGCAGTTCTTC. It codes for CASSGTTGLAGISYNEQFF.